Sequencing of this T cell receptor (beta chain) was carried out in a study of cytomegalovirus exposure and HLA in healthy donors. Study-wide findings and caveats: Accounts indicate the classifier identified cytomegalovirus status with strong specificity and sensitivity. The majority of TCR sequences were rare, yet some public TCRs appeared in many donors.

Only in-frame clones appear in the TCRdb table, and some are missing; sequencing was by immunoSEQ multiplex PCR. The repertoire holds about 180,000 clones, with 85% to 90% as singletons. Comments on this clone: What it binds is not known.

There are 14 residues in the CDR3. Germline lookup yields CDR1 LNHDA and CDR2 SQIVND (reference sequence). V was clipped by 10 bases and J by 2 bases; unmatched bases: 9. The donors were members of the validation cohort, which comprised about 130 subjects and was separate from the first cohort of 670 or so subjects. Sequencing used PBMCs. The clonotype was recovered from a young woman in good health and CMV-seronegative. The rearrangement joins TRBV19 to TRBJ2-3, with 7 bases aligning to TRBD2. CDR3 in DNA: TGTGCCACCGGGGGGTGGGGGATCACAGATACGCAGTATTTT. It is translated as CATGGWGITDTQYF.